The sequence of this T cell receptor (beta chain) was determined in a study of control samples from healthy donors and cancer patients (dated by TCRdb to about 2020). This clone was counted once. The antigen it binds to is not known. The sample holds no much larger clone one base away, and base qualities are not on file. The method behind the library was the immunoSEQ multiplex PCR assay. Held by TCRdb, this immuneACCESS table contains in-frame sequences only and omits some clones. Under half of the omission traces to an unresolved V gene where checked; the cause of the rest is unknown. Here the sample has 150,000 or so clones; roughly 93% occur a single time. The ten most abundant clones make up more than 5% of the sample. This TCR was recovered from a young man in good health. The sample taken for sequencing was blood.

The CDR3 has the sequence CASSPGQDKAFF. The nucleotides read TGTGCCAGCTCCCCGGGACAGGATAAAGCTTTCTTT. This sequence uses TRBV9 and TRBJ1-1; 8 central nucleotides agree with TRBD1. Trimming removed 7 bases from V and 9 bases from J; the gene matches leave 8 bases unexplained. The CDR3 has 12 amino acids, counting the end cysteine and phenylalanine. CDR3 DNA only is kept here, 36 bases in frame from base 1. From the germline V gene, CDR1 is SGDLS and CDR2 is YYNGEE.